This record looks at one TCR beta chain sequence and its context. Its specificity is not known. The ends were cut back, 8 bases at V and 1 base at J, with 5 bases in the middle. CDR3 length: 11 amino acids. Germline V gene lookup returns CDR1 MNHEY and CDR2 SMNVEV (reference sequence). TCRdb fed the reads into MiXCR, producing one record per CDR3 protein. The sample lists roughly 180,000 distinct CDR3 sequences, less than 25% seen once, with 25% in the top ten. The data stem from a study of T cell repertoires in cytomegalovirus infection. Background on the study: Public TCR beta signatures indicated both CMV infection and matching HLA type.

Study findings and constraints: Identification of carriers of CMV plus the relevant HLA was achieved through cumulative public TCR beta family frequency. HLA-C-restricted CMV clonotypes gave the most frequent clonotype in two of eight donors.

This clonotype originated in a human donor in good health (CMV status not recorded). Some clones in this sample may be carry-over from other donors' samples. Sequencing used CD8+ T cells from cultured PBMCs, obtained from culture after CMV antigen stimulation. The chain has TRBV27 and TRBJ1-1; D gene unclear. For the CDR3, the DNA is TGTGCCAGCTGGGGGAACACTGAAGCTTTCTTT. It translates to CASWGNTEAFF.